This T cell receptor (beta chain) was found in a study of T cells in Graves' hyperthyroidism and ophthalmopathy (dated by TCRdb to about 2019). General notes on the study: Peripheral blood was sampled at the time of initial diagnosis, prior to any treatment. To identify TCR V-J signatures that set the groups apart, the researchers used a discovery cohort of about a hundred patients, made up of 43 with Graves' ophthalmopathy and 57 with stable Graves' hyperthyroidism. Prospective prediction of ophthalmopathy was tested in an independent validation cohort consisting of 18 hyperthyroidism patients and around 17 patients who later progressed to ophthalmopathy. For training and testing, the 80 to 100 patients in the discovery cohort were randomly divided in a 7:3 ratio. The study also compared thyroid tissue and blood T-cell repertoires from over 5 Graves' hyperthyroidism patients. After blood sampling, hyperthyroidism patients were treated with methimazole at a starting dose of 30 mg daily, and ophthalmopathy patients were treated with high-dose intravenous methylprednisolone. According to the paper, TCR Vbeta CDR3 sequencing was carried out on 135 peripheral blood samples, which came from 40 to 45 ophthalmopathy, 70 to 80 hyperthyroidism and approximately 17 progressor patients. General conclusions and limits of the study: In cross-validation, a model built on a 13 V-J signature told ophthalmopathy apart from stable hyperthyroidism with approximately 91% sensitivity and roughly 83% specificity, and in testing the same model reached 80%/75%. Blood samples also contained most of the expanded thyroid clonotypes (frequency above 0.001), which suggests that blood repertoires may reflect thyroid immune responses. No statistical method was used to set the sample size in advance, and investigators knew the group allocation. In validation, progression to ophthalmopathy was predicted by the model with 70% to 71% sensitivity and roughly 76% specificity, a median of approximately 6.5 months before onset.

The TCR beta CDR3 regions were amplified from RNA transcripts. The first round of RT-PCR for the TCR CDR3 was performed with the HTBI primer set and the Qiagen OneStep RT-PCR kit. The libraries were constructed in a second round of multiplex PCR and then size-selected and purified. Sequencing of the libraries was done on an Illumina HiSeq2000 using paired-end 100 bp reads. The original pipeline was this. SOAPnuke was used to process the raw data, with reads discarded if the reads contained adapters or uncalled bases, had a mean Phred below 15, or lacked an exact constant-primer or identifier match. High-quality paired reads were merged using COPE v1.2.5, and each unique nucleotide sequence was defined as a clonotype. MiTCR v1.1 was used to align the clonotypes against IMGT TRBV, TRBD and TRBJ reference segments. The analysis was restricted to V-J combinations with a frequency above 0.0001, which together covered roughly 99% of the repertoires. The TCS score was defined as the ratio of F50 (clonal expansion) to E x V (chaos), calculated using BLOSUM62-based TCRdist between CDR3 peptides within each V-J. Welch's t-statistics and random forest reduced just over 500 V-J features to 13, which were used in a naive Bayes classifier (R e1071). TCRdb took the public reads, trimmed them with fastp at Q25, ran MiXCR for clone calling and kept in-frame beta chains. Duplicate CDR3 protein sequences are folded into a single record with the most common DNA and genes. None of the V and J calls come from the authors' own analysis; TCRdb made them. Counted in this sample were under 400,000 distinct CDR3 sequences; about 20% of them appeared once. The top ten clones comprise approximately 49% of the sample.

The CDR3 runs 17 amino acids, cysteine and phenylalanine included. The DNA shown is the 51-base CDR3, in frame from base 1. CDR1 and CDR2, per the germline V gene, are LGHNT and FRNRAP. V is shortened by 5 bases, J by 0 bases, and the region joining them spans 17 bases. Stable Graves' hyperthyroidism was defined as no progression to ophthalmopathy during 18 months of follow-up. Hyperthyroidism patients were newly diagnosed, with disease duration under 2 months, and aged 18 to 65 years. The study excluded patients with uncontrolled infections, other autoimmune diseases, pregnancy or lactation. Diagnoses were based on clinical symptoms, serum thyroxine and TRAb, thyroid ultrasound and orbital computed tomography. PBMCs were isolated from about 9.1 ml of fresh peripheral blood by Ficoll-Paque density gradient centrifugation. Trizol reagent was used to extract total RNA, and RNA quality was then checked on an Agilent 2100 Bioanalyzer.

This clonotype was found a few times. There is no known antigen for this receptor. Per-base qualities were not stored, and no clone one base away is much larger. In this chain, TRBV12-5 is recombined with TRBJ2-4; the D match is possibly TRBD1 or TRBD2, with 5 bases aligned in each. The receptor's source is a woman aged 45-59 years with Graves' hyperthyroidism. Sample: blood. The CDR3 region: CASGPSGQSLAKNIQYF. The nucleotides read TGTGCTAGTGGTCCCAGCGGACAATCCCTAGCCAAAAACATTCAGTACTTC.